This record covers a single T cell receptor beta chain. This specimen belongs to a study of blood T cell repertoires in COVID-19. Assay: immunoSEQ multiplex PCR; the TCRdb copy retains only in-frame clones and omits some. This table has 290,000 or so clones, approximately 85% appearing once. The sample taken for sequencing was peripheral blood. This sequence was found in a man aged 50 to 60 with active or convalescent COVID-19.

The CDR3 sequence is CASSLRPSRTLHF. The DNA of the CDR3 is TGTGCCAGCAGTTTGCGGCCGTCTCGGACCCTCCACTTT. This rearrangement joins TRBV28 to TRBJ1-6; D not certain. V was pared by 3 bases and J by 14 bases, with 14 bases between. CDR3 length equals 13 residues. CDR1 and CDR2 from the germline V gene are MDHEN and SYDVKM.